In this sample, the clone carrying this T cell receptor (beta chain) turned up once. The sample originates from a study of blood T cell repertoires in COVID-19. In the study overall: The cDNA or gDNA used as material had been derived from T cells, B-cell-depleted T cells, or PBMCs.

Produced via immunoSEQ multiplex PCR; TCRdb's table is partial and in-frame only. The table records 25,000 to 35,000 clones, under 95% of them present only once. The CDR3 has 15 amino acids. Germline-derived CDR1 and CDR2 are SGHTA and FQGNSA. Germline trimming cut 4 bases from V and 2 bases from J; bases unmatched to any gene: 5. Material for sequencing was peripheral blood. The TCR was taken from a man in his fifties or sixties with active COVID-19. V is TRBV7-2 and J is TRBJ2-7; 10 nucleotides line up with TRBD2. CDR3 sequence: CASSWGLASTYEQYF. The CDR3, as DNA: TGTGCCAGCAGCTGGGGACTAGCGTCAACCTACGAGCAGTACTTC.